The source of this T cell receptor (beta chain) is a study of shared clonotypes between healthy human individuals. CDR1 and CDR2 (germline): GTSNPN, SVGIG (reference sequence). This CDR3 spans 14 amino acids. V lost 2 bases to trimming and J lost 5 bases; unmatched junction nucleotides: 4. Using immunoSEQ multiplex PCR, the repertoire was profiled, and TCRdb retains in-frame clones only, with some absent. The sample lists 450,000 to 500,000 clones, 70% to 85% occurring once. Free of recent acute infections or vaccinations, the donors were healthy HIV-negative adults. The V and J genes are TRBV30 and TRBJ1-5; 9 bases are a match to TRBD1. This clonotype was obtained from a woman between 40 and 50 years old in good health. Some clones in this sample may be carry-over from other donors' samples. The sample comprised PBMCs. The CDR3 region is CAWSRRTGDQPQHF. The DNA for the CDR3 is TGTGCCTGGAGTCGTAGGACAGGGGATCAGCCCCAGCATTTT.